The entry that follows covers one T cell receptor (beta chain) sequence. What it binds is not known. These data are taken from a study of radiotherapy plus CTLA-4 blockade in lung cancer. Across the study: Overall, about 19% of patients showed an objective response, while approximately 30% attained disease control. Findings and caveats of the study: The best predictor of response was reported to be early blood T cell clone dynamics, with interferon-beta. Expansion of tumor-derived TCR clones was observed in blood after radiotherapy plus ipilimumab.

Focal radiation with ipilimumab CTLA-4 blockade was given to patients with chemo-refractory metastatic non-small-cell lung cancer. Only in-frame clones appear in the TCRdb table, and some are missing; sequencing was by immunoSEQ multiplex PCR. The table lists approximately 76,000 clones, 60% to 85% of them singletons. Per the germline V gene, CDR1 is SNHLY and CDR2 is FYNNEI. The V end was cut by 6 bases, the J end by 0 bases, with 12 bases between. The length of the CDR3 is 16 residues. The sequence came from a human donor with non-small cell lung cancer who had a partial response to radiotherapy plus ipilimumab. Some clones in this sample may be carry-over from other donors' samples. The specimen comprised peripheral blood, sampled from a patient treated with radiotherapy plus ipilimumab. The chain uses TRBV2 and TRBJ1-6; D is unresolved. Written as DNA, the CDR3 is TGTGCCAGCAGCAGTTTCTTAAGCTCCTATAATTCACCCCTCCACTTT. Protein product: CASSSFLSSYNSPLHF.